The sequence of this T cell receptor (beta chain) was determined in a study of blood T cells in healthy people across ages. Sample-barcoded 5' priming and a J-beta primer mix drove a second PCR of about 6 to 12 cycles. MiXCR, applied by TCRdb to the 5' RACE reads, yields one record per CDR3 protein. The profile shows 650,000 to 1,000,000 distinct CDR3 sequences, around 36% of them singletons. This clonotype was seen more than once but under ten times. CDR1 is SQVTM and CDR2 is ANQGSEA in the germline V gene. This CDR3 comprises 15 residues. Trimming took 6 bases from V and 3 from J; bases not matched to a gene: 12.

The sequence was obtained from a man younger than 35 in good health. The sequenced sample was blood. The chain employs TRBV29-1 and TRBJ1-1; the match to TRBD1 covers 8 bases. The CDR3 nucleotides read TGCAGCGTCGCTGACAGGGGACCGGCCTACACTGAAGCTTTCTTT. Encoded protein: CSVADRGPAYTEAFF.